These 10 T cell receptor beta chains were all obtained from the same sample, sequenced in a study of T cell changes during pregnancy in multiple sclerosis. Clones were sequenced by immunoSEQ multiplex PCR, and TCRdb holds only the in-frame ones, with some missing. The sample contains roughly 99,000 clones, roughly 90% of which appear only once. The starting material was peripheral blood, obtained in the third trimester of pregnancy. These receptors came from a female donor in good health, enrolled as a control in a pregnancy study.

The CDR3 DNA follows: TGTGCCAGCAGTTACGAGGTCTTGAACACTGAAGCTTTCTTT. As protein: CASSYEVLNTEAFF. The chain combines TRBV6-5 with TRBJ1-1; D is ambiguous. CDR1 MNHEY and CDR2 SVGAGI come from the germline V gene. CDR3 size: 14 residues. V was pared by 2 bases and J by 0 bases, with 7 bases between.

The CDR3 coding sequence is TGTGCCAGCAGCCAATTGACTAGCGGGGGATCAGATACGCAGTATTTT. Protein: CASSQLTSGGSDTQYF. This chain joins TRBV4-2 and TRBJ2-3, with TRBD2 matching over 12 bases. Per the germline V gene, CDR1 is LGHNA and CDR2 is YNFKEQ. Trimming cost V 2 bases and J 4 bases; bases outside gene matches: 4. The CDR3 is made up of 16 amino acids.

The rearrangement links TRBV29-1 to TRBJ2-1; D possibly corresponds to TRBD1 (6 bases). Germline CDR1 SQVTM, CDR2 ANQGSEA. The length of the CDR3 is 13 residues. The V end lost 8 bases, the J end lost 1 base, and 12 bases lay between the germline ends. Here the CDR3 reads CSTRDTSYNEQFF. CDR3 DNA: TGCAGCACAAGGGACACGTCCTACAATGAGCAGTTCTTC.

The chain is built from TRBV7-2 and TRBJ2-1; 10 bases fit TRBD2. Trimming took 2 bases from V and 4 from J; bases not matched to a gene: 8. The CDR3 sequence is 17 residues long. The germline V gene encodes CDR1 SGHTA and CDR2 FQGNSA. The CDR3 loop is CASSLRASGGAYNEQFF. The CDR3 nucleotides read TGTGCCAGCAGCTTAAGGGCAAGCGGGGGGGCATACAATGAGCAGTTCTTC. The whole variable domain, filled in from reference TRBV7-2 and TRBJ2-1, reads GAGVSQSPSNKVTEKGKDVELRCDPISGHTALYWYRQSLGQGLEFLIYFQGNSAPDKSGLPSDRFSAERTGGSVSTLTIQRTQQEDSAVYLCASSLRASGGAYNEQFFGPGTRLTVL.

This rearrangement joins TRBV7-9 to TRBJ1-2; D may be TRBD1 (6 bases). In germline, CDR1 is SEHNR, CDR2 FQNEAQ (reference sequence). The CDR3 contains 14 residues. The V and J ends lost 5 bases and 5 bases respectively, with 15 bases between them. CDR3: CASSPRGAIYGYTF. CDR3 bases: TGTGCCAGCAGCCCGCGGGGGGCTATTTATGGCTACACCTTC. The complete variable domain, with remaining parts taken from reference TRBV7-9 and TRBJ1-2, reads DTGVSQNPRHKITKRGQNVTFRCDPISEHNRLYWYRQTLGQGPEFLTYFQNEAQLEKSRLLSDRFSAERPKGSFSTLEIQRTEQGDSAMYLCASSPRGAIYGYTFGSGTRLTVV.

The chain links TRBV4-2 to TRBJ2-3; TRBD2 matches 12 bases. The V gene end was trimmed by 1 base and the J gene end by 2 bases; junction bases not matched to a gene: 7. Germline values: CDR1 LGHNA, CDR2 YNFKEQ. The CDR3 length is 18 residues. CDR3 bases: TGTGCCAGCAGCCAAGGACTAGCGGGGGACCCCTACACAGATACGCAGTATTTT. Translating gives CASSQGLAGDPYTDTQYF.

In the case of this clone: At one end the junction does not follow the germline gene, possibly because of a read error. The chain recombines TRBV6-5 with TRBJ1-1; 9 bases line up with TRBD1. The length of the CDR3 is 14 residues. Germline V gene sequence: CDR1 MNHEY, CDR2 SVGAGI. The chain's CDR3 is CASTYRGQGTEAFF. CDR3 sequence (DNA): TGTGCCAGCACTTACAGGGGGCAAGGGACTGAAGCTTTCTTT.

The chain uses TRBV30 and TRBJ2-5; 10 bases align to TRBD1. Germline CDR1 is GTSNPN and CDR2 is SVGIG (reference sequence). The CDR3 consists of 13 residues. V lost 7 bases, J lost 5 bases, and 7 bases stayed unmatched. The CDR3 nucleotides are TGTGCCTACATGACAGGGGGCAAGGAGACCCAGTACTTC. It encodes CAYMTGGKETQYF.

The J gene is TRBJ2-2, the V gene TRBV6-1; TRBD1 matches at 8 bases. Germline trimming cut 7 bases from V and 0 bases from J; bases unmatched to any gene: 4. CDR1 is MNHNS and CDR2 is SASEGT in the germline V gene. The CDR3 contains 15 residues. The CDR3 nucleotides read TGTGCCAGCAACGGACAGGGATCGAACACCGGGGAGCTGTTTTTT. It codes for CASNGQGSNTGELFF.

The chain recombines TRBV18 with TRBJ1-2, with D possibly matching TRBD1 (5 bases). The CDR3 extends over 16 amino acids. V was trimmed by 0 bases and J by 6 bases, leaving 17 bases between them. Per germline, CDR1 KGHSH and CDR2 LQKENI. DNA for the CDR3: TGTGCCAGCTCACCACCGGGACGGGGGGATATTCATGGCTACACCTTC. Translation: CASSPPGRGDIHGYTF.